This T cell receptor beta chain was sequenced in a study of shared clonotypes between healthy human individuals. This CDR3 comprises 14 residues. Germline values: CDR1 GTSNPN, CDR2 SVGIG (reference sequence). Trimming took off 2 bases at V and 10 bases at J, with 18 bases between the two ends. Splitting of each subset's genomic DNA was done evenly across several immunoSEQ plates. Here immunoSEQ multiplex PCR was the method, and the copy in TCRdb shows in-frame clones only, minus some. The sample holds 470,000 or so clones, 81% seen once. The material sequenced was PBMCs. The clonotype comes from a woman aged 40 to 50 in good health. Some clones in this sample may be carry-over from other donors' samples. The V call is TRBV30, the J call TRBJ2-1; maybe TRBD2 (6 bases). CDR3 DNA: TGTGCCTGGAGTCGCCGGGACTGGCTGGGGGAGCAGTTCTTC. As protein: CAWSRRDWLGEQFF.